This entry concerns a single T cell receptor beta chain. Its target is unknown. This sample is drawn from a study of glioma-infiltrating T cells. The V end was cut by 6 bases, the J end by 1 base, with 9 bases between. Germline CDR1 and CDR2: MGHRA and YSYEKL. This CDR3 region has 14 residues. The study, taken as a whole, reports: Tissue and blood shared very few CDR3 sequences. Tissue-blood divergence was below expectation in non-neoplastic patients, above in gliomas.

Using RNA template, CDR3s of TCR alpha and beta were amplified with iRepertoire arm-PCR. One-step reverse transcription and amplification started from approximately 100-400 ng of tissue mRNA or PBMC total RNA. TCRdb analysed the multiplex PCR reads with MiXCR anew, one entry per CDR3 protein. Altogether about 140,000 distinct CDR3 sequences are present, about 39% being singletons, with the ten largest covering roughly a fifth. The chain couples TRBV4-1 to TRBJ2-2, with D hard to call. Sequenced input: glioma tissue, nonneoplastic brain tissue, or PBMCs (not recorded which). The origin of this receptor is a human donor with low-grade glioma or glioblastoma, undergoing nonglioma brain surgery, or in good health (not recorded which). CDR3 DNA: TGCGCCAGCAGATTAGCAGAGAACACCGGGGAGCTGTTTTTT. Amino acids: CASRLAENTGELFF.